In this sample, the clone carrying this TCR beta chain turned up a few times. Its target is unknown. Based on clinical symptoms, serum thyroxine and TRAb, thyroid ultrasound and orbital computed tomography, diagnoses were reached. Amplified TCR beta CDR3 regions derived from RNA transcripts. The primer set for the first-round RT-PCR of the TCR CDR3 was HTBI. TCRdb passed the multiplex PCR reads through MiXCR, listing each CDR3 protein once. The sample contains approximately 620,000 distinct CDR3 sequences, approximately 16% of which appear only once. The CDR3 runs to 17 residues. Germline CDR1 reads MGHRA; CDR2 reads YSYEKL. V was clipped by 0 bases and J by 9 bases, with 18 bases between them. The sample comes from a study of T cells in Graves' hyperthyroidism and ophthalmopathy. Study-wide background: Initial diagnosis, before any treatment, was when peripheral blood was collected.

Findings and caveats of the study: Ophthalmopathy got predicted by the model a median around six months before its onset. Within blood appeared most thyroid clonotypes that had expanded above 0.001.

The sequenced sample consisted of blood. This clonotype was obtained from a woman aged 40 to 55 with Graves' ophthalmopathy. The chain joins TRBV4-1 to TRBJ1-6; D remains unclear. The chain's CDR3 is CASSQDLPGGSTSPLHF. In DNA form, the CDR3 reads TGCGCCAGCAGCCAAGATCTCCCCGGCGGGTCAACTTCACCCCTCCACTTT.